These 24 T cell receptor beta chains were sequenced from one sample in a study of immune evolution from preneoplasia to lung adenocarcinoma. TCRdb keeps only in-frame clones here, not all; method: immunoSEQ multiplex PCR. The data hold some 1,700 clones, with more than 75% observed a single time. Material: FFPE atypical adenomatous hyperplasia tissue from the lung. Subset described: atypical adenomatous hyperplasia (AAH), lung preneoplasia. The source of these receptors is a person between 65 and 80 years old with lung adenocarcinoma.

This chain joins TRBV2 and TRBJ2-1; no clear D gene. Germline V gene sequence: CDR1 SNHLY, CDR2 FYNNEI. V lost 10 bases to trimming and J lost 16 bases, with 26 bases between them. The CDR3 loop spans 13 amino acids. Written as DNA, the CDR3 is TGTGCCACCTCTCCGGGCCACGAAATGCGTTCCTTCTTC. Protein product: CATSPGHEMRSFF.

The chain joins TRBV10-3 to TRBJ2-7; the D gene is possibly TRBD2 (6 bases). Trimming cost V 0 bases and J 3 bases, with 12 bases left between them. The germline V gene encodes CDR1 ENHRY and CDR2 SYGVKD. The CDR3 spans 15 residues. CDR3 sequence reads: CAISESSSVLYEQYF. The DNA of the CDR3 is TGTGCCATCAGTGAGTCCTCTAGCGTACTCTACGAGCAGTACTTC.

CDR3 sequence (DNA): TGTGCCACCAGCGGACAAATTTTGGACGAGCAGTACTTC. This codes for CATSGQILDEQYF. The chain links TRBV15 to TRBJ2-5, with a possible D match to TRBD1 (5 bases). The end of the DNA aligns better with TRBJ2-7, so the J call may be wrong. This CDR3 spans 13 amino acids. From germline, CDR1 is LNHNV and CDR2 YYDKDF (reference sequence).

The chain carries TRBV4-1 and TRBJ1-1, with D unclear. This CDR3 is 11 amino acids long. V dropped 5 bases and J dropped 10 bases, with 11 bases sitting between them. From germline, CDR1 is MGHRA and CDR2 YSYEKL. This CDR3 is CASSYERLAFF. CDR3 in DNA: TGCGCCAGCAGCTACGAAAGGTTAGCTTTCTTT.

The CDR3 DNA sequence: TGTGCCAGCAGTTTTCGGGGGAGCGGGCACATTCAGTACTTC. This translates into CASSFRGSGHIQYF. The rearrangement links TRBV27 to TRBJ2-4; a possible D gene is TRBD2 (6 bases). The CDR3 is 14 residues long. The V and J ends lost 3 bases and 8 bases respectively, with 14 bases between them. Germline V CDR1 and CDR2: MNHEY, SMNVEV (reference sequence).

J is TRBJ1-4 and V is TRBV18; a possible D gene is TRBD1 (5 bases). V was clipped by 5 bases and J by 4 bases, with 8 bases between them. The CDR3 consists of 13 residues. The V gene's germline CDR1 is KGHSH and CDR2 LQKENI. CDR3 nucleotides: TGTGCCAGCTCAAGACAGCTTAATGAAAAACTGTTTTTT. This translates into CASSRQLNEKLFF.

The J gene is TRBJ1-3, the V gene TRBV30; possibly TRBD1 for D (5 bases). The CDR3 runs to 13 residues. Germline CDR1 GTSNPN, CDR2 SVGIG (reference sequence). The V end was cut by 1 base, the J end by 9 bases, with 13 bases between. The CDR3 reads CAWSAGPGSTIYF. The CDR3 DNA sequence: TGTGCCTGGAGTGCAGGGCCCGGGTCCACCATATATTTT. Together with reference TRBV30 and TRBJ1-3, the CDR3 gives the full variable domain: SQTIHQWPATLVQPVGSPLSLECTVEGTSNPNLYWYRQAAGRGLQLLFYSVGIGQISSEVPQNLSASRPQDRQFILSSKKLLLSDSGFYLCAWSAGPGSTIYFGEGSWLTVV.

The chain carries TRBV11-2 and TRBJ2-2, with 7 positions matching TRBD2. The CDR3 length is 14 residues. Germline lookup yields CDR1 SGHAT and CDR2 FQNNGV. The trim removed 3 bases at V and 4 bases at J, leaving 2 bases unmatched. CDR3 protein: CASSFWGGTGELFF. The DNA of the CDR3 is TGTGCCAGCAGCTTCTGGGGGGGCACCGGGGAGCTGTTTTTT.

The chain links TRBV28 to TRBJ1-2; D is uncertain. This CDR3 contains 15 residues. Germline V gene lookup returns CDR1 MDHEN and CDR2 SYDVKM. V lost 2 bases and J 8 bases, leaving 18 bases between the germline ends. The CDR3 sequence: CASSLGQDDPAGYTF. CDR3 nucleotides: TGTGCCAGCAGTTTAGGGCAGGACGACCCGGCGGGCTACACCTTC.

The rearrangement links TRBV6-1 to TRBJ1-2, with TRBD1 matching 9 bases. The ends lost 6 bases at V and 4 bases at J; junction bases unmatched: 6. This CDR3 contains 14 residues. CDR1 and CDR2 (germline): MNHNS, SASEGT. CDR3 protein: CASSSGDRAYGYTF. The CDR3 region has the DNA TGTGCCAGCAGCTCCGGGGACAGGGCCTATGGCTACACCTTC.

The V gene is TRBV23-1, the J gene TRBJ2-5; D is possibly TRBD2 (6 bases). The closer fit of TRBJ2-7 to the DNA end suggests the J call may be wrong. TRBV23-1 is filed as an ORF, its function uncertain. The CDR3 sequence is 15 residues long. CDR3 sequence: CASRPGLLPTYEQYF. Here the CDR3 DNA reads TGCGCCAGCAGGCCGGGACTCCTACCAACCTACGAGCAGTACTTC.

This chain uses TRBV5-8 with TRBJ2-2; D possibly matches TRBD1 or TRBD2 (5 bases each). The CDR3 is 15 amino acids. Germline loops: CDR1 SGHTS, CDR2 YDEGEE. Deletions cut 4 bases from V and 4 bases from J, with 14 bases between. This chain's CDR3 is CASSLTGRGTGELFF. CDR3 coding DNA: TGTGCCAGCAGCCTGACGGGGCGCGGCACCGGGGAGCTGTTTTTT.

This clone was seen more than once but under ten times. The V call is TRBV6-6, the J call TRBJ2-1, with TRBD1 as a possible D gene (6 bases). This CDR3 contains 12 residues. Germline V gives CDR1 MNHNY, CDR2 SVGAGI (reference sequence). Trimming cost V 2 bases and J 12 bases, with 11 bases left between them. DNA for the CDR3: TGTGCCAGCAGTTACCAACAGGGTCCGCAGTTCTTC. Translated, it gives CASSYQQGPQFF.

The V and J genes are TRBV25-1 and TRBJ2-7, with 7 bases fitting TRBD2. Germline lookup yields CDR1 MGHDK and CDR2 SYGVNS. This CDR3 has 13 amino acids. V lost 8 bases and J lost 2; bases outside the gene matches: 6. The CDR3 bases are TGTGCCAGCGAGGGGACTAACGCCTACGAGCAGTACTTC. It specifies CASEGTNAYEQYF.

Details on this clone: Germline is not matched at one junction end, which may reflect a read error. At the DNA level, this CDR3 is encoded by other sequences in the same sample as well. The rearrangement links TRBV9 to TRBJ2-1; weak D call: TRBD1 (7 bases). CDR3 length: 15 residues. The germline gives CDR1 SGDLS, CDR2 YYNGEE. The CDR3 nucleotides are TGTGCCAGCAGCGTGGGGGGACAGCCTAACAATGAGCAATTCTTC. It codes for CASSVGGQPNNEQFF.

The chain uses TRBV6-1 and TRBJ2-2; tentatively, D is TRBD1 (6 bases). CDR3 length equals 14 residues. Per germline, CDR1 MNHNS and CDR2 SASEGT. The ends were cut back, 7 bases at V and 7 bases at J, with 16 bases in the middle. The CDR3: CASTAKGESGELFF. The CDR3 coding sequence is TGTGCCAGCACCGCGAAGGGGGAGAGCGGGGAGCTGTTTTTT.

The table lists this clone with a count of one. V usage is TRBV7-2 and J usage is TRBJ2-5; D not certain. V lost 1 base to trimming and J lost 2 bases, with 11 bases between them. This CDR3 is built from 15 residues. Germline loops: CDR1 SGHTA, CDR2 FQGNSA. CDR3 in DNA: TGTGCCAGCAGCTTAGGCGGCCAGCCGCAAGAGACCCAGTACTTC. This translates into CASSLGGQPQETQYF.

In DNA, the CDR3 is TGTGCCAGCAGCCCCGACTTCCAGGGGAATACAGATACGCAGTATTTT. Its translation: CASSPDFQGNTDTQYF. This chain links TRBV4-2 with TRBJ2-3; D may be TRBD1 (6 bases). Germline loops: CDR1 LGHNA, CDR2 YNFKEQ. Trimming left V 4 bases short and J 3 bases short, with 17 bases between. This CDR3 comprises 16 residues.

The sample holds one count of this clone. The chain combines TRBV4-1 with TRBJ1-5; D is unclear. This CDR3 comprises 17 residues. From germline, CDR1 is MGHRA and CDR2 YSYEKL. Between the trimmed V and J ends, which lost 0 bases and 0 bases, there was a span of 12 bases. The CDR3 spells CASSQDATKYSNQPQHF. The CDR3 bases are TGCGCCAGCAGCCAAGATGCCACTAAATATAGCAATCAGCCCCAGCATTTT.

The rearrangement links TRBV2 to TRBJ1-3; no firm D call. CDR1 and CDR2 from the germline V gene are SNHLY and FYNNEI. The CDR3 runs 10 residues. Trimming removed 8 bases from V and 8 bases from J, with 7 bases in between. In DNA form, the CDR3 reads TGTGCCAGCGGCTTGGACACCATATATTTT. Amino acid sequence: CASGLDTIYF.

There are a few counts of this clone. The chain employs TRBV5-1 and TRBJ2-1, with 15 bases aligning to TRBD2. The ends lost 4 bases at V and 8 bases at J; junction bases unmatched: 7. CDR1 SGHRS and CDR2 YFSETQ come from the germline V gene. The CDR3 sequence is 16 residues long. CDR3 residues: CASSPGLAGGPDEQFF. In nucleotides, the CDR3 is TGCGCCAGCAGCCCCGGACTAGCGGGAGGGCCAGATGAGCAGTTCTTC.

This clone was picked up one time. V is TRBV7-9 and J is TRBJ2-7, with D hard to call. The ends were cut back, 5 bases at V and 4 bases at J, with 9 bases in the middle. This CDR3 is built from 12 residues. The germline gives CDR1 SEHNR, CDR2 FQNEAQ (reference sequence). CDR3 sequence: CASSHLRYEQYF. The CDR3 region has the DNA TGTGCCAGCAGCCACCTCAGGTACGAGCAGTACTTC.

This clone was found once. The final CDR3 position lacks the conserved phenylalanine or tryptophan, pointing to a likely read error. The chain uses TRBV5-1 and TRBJ2-2; the match to TRBD2 covers 10 bases. With V trimmed by 0 bases and J by 5 bases, 1 base remained unmatched. Germline CDR1 is SGHRS and CDR2 is YFSETQ. The CDR3 runs to 15 residues. The CDR3 coding sequence is TGCGCCAGCAGCTTGGCTAGCGGGAGTACCGGGGAGCTGTTTCTT. Translation gives CASSLASGSTGELFL.

This clone appeared a single time. The CDR3 is CASSYVELTEAFF. The CDR3 DNA is TGTGCCAGCAGTTACGTGGAATTGACTGAAGCTTTCTTT. This chain connects TRBV6-5 to TRBJ1-1; D is ambiguous. The CDR3 spans 13 residues. CDR1 is MNHEY and CDR2 is SVGAGI in the germline V gene. V lost 2 bases and J 5 bases, leaving 9 bases between the germline ends.